This entry lists 20 T cell receptor beta chains sequenced from one sample in a study of cytomegalovirus exposure and HLA in healthy donors. Use of 60 Vbeta and 13 Jbeta primers characterized the PCR. Clones were read by immunoSEQ multiplex PCR, and TCRdb kept only the in-frame ones, dropping some. This specimen shows about 90,000 clones; the ten leading clones hold just under 3.5%. Sequencing input: PBMCs. The origin of the receptors is a woman in her 30s in good health and CMV-seronegative.

V usage is TRBV28 and J usage is TRBJ1-5; D gene ambiguous. Per germline, CDR1 MDHEN and CDR2 SYDVKM. V was clipped by 6 bases and J by 5 bases, with 11 bases between them. The CDR3 runs to 13 residues. CDR3 in DNA: TGTGCCAGCAGACCAAGCCCTTATCAGCCCCAGCATTTT. Its protein is CASRPSPYQPQHF. The full variable domain, in which reference TRBV28 and TRBJ1-5 provide the parts outside the CDR3, is DVKVTQSSRYLVKRTGEKVFLECVQDMDHENMFWYRQDPGLGLRLIYFSYDVKMKEKGDIPEGYSVSREKKERFSLILESASTNQTSMYLCASRPSPYQPQHFGDGTRLSIL.

The chain employs TRBV27 and TRBJ2-7, with 9 bases lining up with TRBD2. J lost 2 bases, V lost 2 bases, and 4 bases had no gene match. This CDR3 is built from 15 residues. CDR1 is MNHEY, CDR2 SMNVEV, per germline (reference sequence). The CDR3 protein is CASSLGLAGPYEQYF. The DNA of the CDR3 is TGTGCCAGCAGTTTAGGTCTAGCGGGGCCCTACGAGCAGTACTTC.

This chain links TRBV9 with TRBJ2-1; 13 bases fit TRBD2. This CDR3 has 16 residues. V lost 3 bases to trimming and J lost 10 bases; unmatched junction nucleotides: 10. From germline, CDR1 is SGDLS and CDR2 YYNGEE. The CDR3 DNA reads as TGTGCCAGCAGCGCTGGACTAGCGGGGGCCCCTGAGGAGCAGTTCTTC. Its protein product is CASSAGLAGAPEEQFF. The complete variable domain, with remaining parts taken from reference TRBV9 and TRBJ2-1, reads DSGVTQTPKHLITATGQRVTLRCSPRSGDLSVYWYQQSLDQGLQFLIQYYNGEERAKGNILERFSAQQFPDLHSELNLSSLELGDSALYFCASSAGLAGAPEEQFFGPGTRLTVL.

The rearrangement joins TRBV7-6 to TRBJ2-2; 7 bases fit TRBD2. The CDR3 is 17 residues long. J gave up 6 bases and V 4 bases, and 14 bases lay outside the gene matches. Germline CDR1 is SGHVS and CDR2 is FNYEAQ. The CDR3 nucleotides are TGTGCCAGCAGCTCCTCGTGGGGGGGGATCCCCCCCGGGGAGCTGTTTTTT. Its protein product is CASSSSWGGIPPGELFF.

V usage is TRBV19 and J usage is TRBJ1-2; D not resolved. This CDR3 contains 14 residues. From germline, CDR1 is LNHDA and CDR2 SQIVND (reference sequence). Trimming pared 7 bases from V and 4 bases from J, leaving 16 bases between. This chain's CDR3 is CASTPSGGFYGYTF. As DNA, the CDR3 is TGTGCCAGTACCCCCTCGGGAGGGTTCTATGGCTACACCTTC.

The chain combines TRBV5-1 with TRBJ2-3, with no clear D. The ends were cut back, 0 bases at V and 3 bases at J, with 8 bases in the middle. In germline, CDR1 is SGHRS, CDR2 YFSETQ. The CDR3 extends over 14 amino acids. In DNA, the CDR3 is TGCGCCAGCAGCTTGGCCTCTAGGACAGATACGCAGTATTTT. This gives the protein CASSLASRTDTQYF.

The chain links TRBV25-1 to TRBJ2-7; TRBD2 matches 9 bases. V was pared by 8 bases and J by 8 bases, with 13 bases of the junction left unmatched. The CDR3 has 14 residues. Germline V gene data show CDR1 as MGHDK and CDR2 as SYGVNS. The CDR3 coding sequence is TGTGCCAGCCGCAGTGCGGCGGGAGGGGGTAAGCAGTACTTC. Protein sequence: CASRSAAGGGKQYF.

This chain links TRBV28 with TRBJ1-2, with unresolved D. Per the germline V gene, CDR1 is MDHEN and CDR2 is SYDVKM. CDR3 length: 12 residues. The germline V and J ends were trimmed by 2 bases and 5 bases, with 6 bases remaining between them. CDR3 sequence (DNA): TGTGCCAGCAGTTTAATGCGGTATGGCTACACCTTC. Residues: CASSLMRYGYTF.

The chain uses TRBV27 and TRBJ2-7; D remains ambiguous. Germline CDR1 MNHEY, CDR2 SMNVEV (reference sequence). This CDR3 region has 15 residues. V shed 3 bases and J shed 2 bases, with 14 bases lying between them. CDR3 protein: CASSFGAASPYEQYF. The CDR3 region has the DNA TGTGCCAGCAGTTTTGGTGCGGCTTCCCCCTACGAGCAGTACTTC.

The chain links TRBV6-5 to TRBJ2-1, with 8 bases that match TRBD1. This CDR3 spans 14 amino acids. The V and J ends lost 7 bases and 5 bases, in that order; junction bases with no gene match: 7. Germline CDR1 reads MNHEY; CDR2 reads SVGAGI. The CDR3, as DNA: TGTGCCAGCACCCAGACAGGGGTGGACAATGAGCAGTTCTTC. It is translated as CASTQTGVDNEQFF.

V gene TRBV27 combines with J gene TRBJ1-1; the D gene is possibly TRBD1 (6 bases). Germline V gene data show CDR1 as MNHEY and CDR2 as SMNVEV (reference sequence). The CDR3 consists of 12 residues. The V and J ends lost 5 bases and 6 bases respectively, with 10 bases between them. The CDR3 DNA reads TGTGCCAGCAGTCCCAACAGGGCTGAAGCTTTCTTT. The encoded protein is CASSPNRAEAFF.

The rearrangement joins TRBV7-9 to TRBJ1-1; possibly TRBD1 for D (5 bases). Germline CDR1 reads SEHNR; CDR2 reads FQNEAQ (reference sequence). The CDR3 runs to 14 residues. Trimming stripped 5 bases from V and 1 base from J, with 11 bases between. In nucleotides, the CDR3 is TGTGCCAGCAGCCCGCCCGACAGGAACACTGAAGCTTTCTTT. The encoded protein is CASSPPDRNTEAFF.

The rearrangement joins TRBV7-8 to TRBJ1-5; weak D call: TRBD1 (6 bases). Germline V lookup: CDR1 SGHVS, CDR2 FQNEAQ. V was clipped by 1 base and J by 0 bases, with 13 bases between them. The CDR3 totals 17 residues. The CDR3 reads CASSLGTALFSNQPQHF. CDR3 sequence (DNA): TGTGCCAGCAGCTTAGGGACAGCCCTTTTTAGCAATCAGCCCCAGCATTTT.

The DNA of the CDR3 is TGTGCCGGAGGGACTAGCGGGGACAATGAGCAGTTCTTC. Translating it yields CAGGTSGDNEQFF. J is TRBJ2-1 and V is TRBV30, with 13 nucleotides matching TRBD2. V dropped 8 bases and J dropped 5; count of bases not matched to a gene: 3. Germline values: CDR1 GTSNPN, CDR2 SVGIG (reference sequence). The CDR3 is 13 amino acids.

The chain carries TRBV30 and TRBJ1-4, with 10 bases that match TRBD1. The germline V gene has CDR1 GTSNPN and CDR2 SVGIG (reference sequence). This CDR3 has 14 amino acids. V shed 5 bases and J 8 bases; nucleotides not matched to a gene: 8. This chain's CDR3 is CAWGGQGGQEKLFF. CDR3 DNA: TGTGCCTGGGGTGGACAGGGGGGACAAGAAAAACTGTTTTTT.

For this clone: The junction and the germline gene differ at one end; a read error may be behind it. The genes are TRBV7-7 and TRBJ2-7, with 9 bases aligning to TRBD1. This CDR3 region has 17 residues. CDR1 SSHAT and CDR2 FNYEAQ come from the germline V gene (reference sequence). The CDR3 DNA reads as TGTGCTAGCAGCTTAGAGATTAGTACAGGGGGCGTTCTTAAGCAGTACTTC. Translating gives CASSLEISTGGVLKQYF.

The chain employs TRBV4-1 and TRBJ1-4; a weak D match, TRBD1 (5 bases). The germline V gene has CDR1 MGHRA and CDR2 YSYEKL. V was cut by 2 bases and J by 5 bases, with 9 bases left in between. The length of the CDR3 is 14 residues. This CDR3 reads CASSQQTENEKLFF. The CDR3 DNA reads TGCGCCAGCAGCCAACAGACAGAGAATGAAAAACTGTTTTTT.

The chain links TRBV4-1 to TRBJ2-7; 13 bases agree with TRBD2. Germline V lookup: CDR1 MGHRA, CDR2 YSYEKL. The ends lost 7 bases at V and 5 bases at J; junction bases unmatched: 5. This CDR3 region has 14 residues. CDR3 sequence: CASKRTSGSHEQYF. As DNA, the CDR3 is TGCGCCAGCAAACGGACTAGCGGGAGCCACGAGCAGTACTTC.

This chain links TRBV9 with TRBJ2-2; 8 positions match TRBD1. This CDR3 is built from 15 residues. V lost 4 bases, J lost 7 bases, and 9 bases stayed unmatched. Per germline, CDR1 SGDLS and CDR2 YYNGEE. CDR3 sequence reads: CASSFSQGAGGELFF. For the CDR3, the DNA is TGTGCCAGCAGCTTTAGCCAGGGGGCGGGCGGGGAGCTGTTTTTT.

The genes are TRBV19 and TRBJ2-7, with D perhaps TRBD2 (5 bases). V was cut by 7 bases and J by 0 bases, with 13 bases left in between. The germline gives CDR1 LNHDA, CDR2 SQIVND (reference sequence). The CDR3 length is 14 residues. The CDR3 spells CASKREPLSYEQYF. In DNA, the CDR3 is TGTGCCAGTAAACGGGAACCTCTCTCCTACGAGCAGTACTTC. The variable domain in full, completed from reference TRBV19 and TRBJ2-7, reads DGGITQSPKYLFRKEGQNVTLSCEQNLNHDAMYWYRQDPGQGLRLIYYSQIVNDFQKGDIAEGYSVSREKKESFPLTVTSAQKNPTAFYLCASKREPLSYEQYFGPGTRLTVT.